This T cell receptor (beta chain) was captured by sequencing in a study of cytomegalovirus exposure and HLA in healthy donors listed by TCRdb under 2017. In the study overall: In an earlier analysis of several hundred of the donors, 250 to 300 Gb of sequence data and 120 million or so unique TCR beta sequences from about 190 million T cells were reported. Roughly 300 gigabases of sequencing data and some 85 million unique TCR sequences were included in an early release covering roughly 600 HLA-typed donors. Of the 300 to 500 genotyped donors, less than 85% were placed in the genetic ancestry cluster associated with self-reported Caucasian donors. The study aimed to test whether signatures of past pathogen exposure could be identified by cataloging public T cell receptors. The T cell repertoires of 700 or so subjects were profiled by immunosequencing and related to cytomegalovirus serostatus. Along with the roughly 670-subject first cohort, a separate validation cohort of roughly 110 different subjects was used. The study combined high-throughput TCR immunosequencing, statistical association of individual TCRs with disease status, and machine learning to predict cytomegalovirus infection status. In a later analysis, previously published TCR beta repertoires from 600 to 850 donors were re-analyzed and high-resolution HLA genotyping was added so that TCR occurrence patterns could be studied. In the later analysis, no new phenotypic data were used to find candidate immune exposures; instead, reliance was placed on TCR beta sequences and their occurrence across donors. An earlier analysis of more than 450 of the donors used high-throughput TCR beta sequencing to judge whether each TCR beta V gene segment behaved as functional or pseudogenic. Alongside the repertoire data, information on donor age, sex, ethnicity and CMV serostatus was compiled. Genome-wide SNP genotypes for about 55% of the 666 donors were used in a later genetic analysis, which treated that subset as a discovery cohort. Every discovery cohort repertoire had been produced on one sequencing platform. HLA typing covered class I and class II loci at four-digit resolution. Typing coverage varied by locus: roughly 620-640 donors for A, B, C, DRB1 and DQB1; approximately 500 for DQA1; approximately 610 for DPA1; more than 450 for DPB1. Several DR-DQ haplotypes were treated as single units for association and clustering because of strong linkage in the cohort. Across some 400 genotyped donors of the cohort, an average of about 220,000 unique TCR beta nucleotide sequences per donor were sequenced, and roughly 18% of those sequences were non-productive. Overall results and qualifications from the work: A later analysis found that most CMV-associated TCR beta chains appeared HLA-restricted, with HLA associations seemingly driven largely by CMV exposure. A few of the identified cytomegalovirus-associated TCR beta chains were confirmed in vitro to be specific for cytomegalovirus antigens. A later analysis reported that several top co-occurrence clusters appeared linked to parvovirus B19, influenza, CMV and Epstein-Barr virus. Assigning TCR associations to individual alleles was difficult when HLA alleles, especially DR and DQ, strongly co-occurred. Only TCR beta chains were sequenced in this cohort, and the absence of alpha or paired-chain data limited detectable features. Because the 87-base-pair reads could not distinguish some IMGT-functional V segments, including TRBV6-2 and TRBV6-3, those segments were excluded. Most TCR sequences were observed very rarely across donors, whereas some public TCRs were present in many individuals. For the cohort, immune exposure information was limited to CMV serostatus. In a later analysis, around 17,000 TCR beta sequences were associated with specific HLA alleles at a false discovery rate of 0.05. A cluster of highly shared sequence variants was judged likely to represent a technical artifact of the sequencing pipeline. The presence/absence analyses assumed that sequencing depth was roughly uniform across donors, and that assumption may not be true. A further reported finding was that TCR beta sequences accurately predicted the HLA-A and HLA-B alleles for most subjects in the first cohort. Compared with the roughly 720-donor mean, donors in an Asian-associated ancestry cluster had fewer N-insertions in productive TCRs, according to a later genetic analysis. It was suggested by the authors that the approach could potentially be generalized to other disease states and immunological phenotypes. According to a later analysis, TCR association rates differed among HLA loci, with DRB1 alleles showing the most associated TCRs and HLA-C alleles showing the fewest. In an earlier analysis of more than 450 of the donors, most TCR beta V segments were observed in productive rearrangements about 87% or about 30% of the time, broadly matching IMGT annotations. An association between a missense DCLRE1C variant and V-gene and J-gene trimming of TCR beta chains was found in a later genetic analysis and replicated in an independent cohort. Linkage disequilibrium might explain the correlated functional status among segregating V segments, but an unknown experimental factor could not be excluded. Because counts were too low, more than 15 rarely observed V segments, including chromosome 9 orphons, were excluded from the earlier analysis of 587 of the donors. Because HLA typing was unavailable for some donors at each locus, only the typed subset was used in association tests. Cytomegalovirus status was reported to be diagnosed by the classifier with high specificity and sensitivity in both the original and validation cohorts. Compared with equally common non-associated chains, HLA-associated TCR beta chains in a later analysis were more clonally expanded and had lower generation probabilities. The study listed 150 to 200 TCR beta chains as associated with cytomegalovirus.

There are 16 amino acids in the CDR3, from cysteine to phenylalanine inclusive. The read is trimmed to its CDR3 DNA, 48 bases read in frame from base 1. CDR1 and CDR2 were assigned from the germline V gene (reference sequence) as SGHNT and YYREEE. V and J are truncated by 0 bases and 5 bases respectively, leaving an intervening sequence of 17 bases. This clone was recorded once. Its antigen target is currently unknown. No base qualities exist here, and no much larger clone lies one base off it. Library preparation was by the immunoSEQ multiplex PCR assay. For the multiplex PCR, a mixture combining 60 forward primers for TCR Vbeta segments and 13 reverse primers for TCR Jbeta segments was used. A multiplex PCR assay on genomic DNA amplified the CDR3 region of rearranged TCR beta genes. On the Illumina HiSeq System, the amplified TCR beta libraries were sequenced as 87-base-pair reads. The authors processed their data as follows. A later analysis tallied some 79 million unique TCR beta chains across the 700 or so repertoires, and some 10 million of those chains were shared by two or more donors. To remove PCR and sequencing errors, raw reads were error-corrected and collapsed into unique sequences using a nearest-neighbor algorithm that merged closely related sequences. CDR3 sequences were aligned to IMGT reference sequences to assign V, D and J gene segments. Each retained sequence needed at least a six-nucleotide match to both a V gene segment and a J gene segment. Rearrangements were called productive when the CDR3 lacked stop codons and stayed in frame with V and J; all others were non-productive. CDR3 was defined according to IMGT convention as the region running from the second conserved V-encoded cysteine to the conserved J-encoded phenylalanine. The earlier analysis of about 530 of the donors excluded any sequence lacking an unambiguous match to a single V gene segment. In an earlier analysis of roughly 600 of the donors, a V segment was called functional when productive rearrangements were above 56.7%, and segregating when the standard deviation between donors exceeded 5%. A statistical classification framework was developed to diagnose cytomegalovirus status using the catalog of TCR beta chain sequences. A later analysis assigned V and J genes by comparing TCR nucleotide sequences with IMGT/GENE-DB human TR gene sequences. A later analysis assigned CDR3 sequences and most-parsimonious VDJ recombination scenarios with the TCRdist pipeline. In a later analysis, every TCR beta chain was defined by the combination of its CDR3 amino acid sequence and its V-gene family, and reads without a unique V-gene family were dropped. As a way to deal with suspected cross-contamination and a sequencing artifact, a later analysis dropped approximately 590 nucleotide sequences that were highly shared and had low generation probability. In a later analysis, a clonal expansion index for each public chain was calculated from normalized within-repertoire ranks of inferred template counts. In a later analysis, generation probabilities were computed using a VDJ recombination model fitted to out-of-frame rearrangements, and the results were checked against IGoR. A later analysis scored TCR-TCR, TCR-HLA and TCR-CMV co-occurrence with hypergeometric tests, applying a repertoire-size bias correction to TCR pairs. False discovery rates were estimated in a later analysis by permuting HLA or CMV assignments 20 times. A later analysis grouped co-occurring TCRs with DBSCAN, adding TCRdist sequence similarity when clustering within HLA-allele-positive subsets. Repertoires with fewer than 30,000 or more than 120,000 public chains, plus five repertoires with anomalous nucleotide sharing, were excluded from co-occurrence clustering. The table comes from immuneACCESS by way of TCRdb, which keeps in-frame sequences with V and J called. Part of the clones is missing from these tables; in studies checked, under half for an unresolved V gene and the rest for unknown reasons. V and J calls and clone size follow that table, whereas D and trimming were derived from the DNA. A total of over 95,000 clones appear in this sample, around two thirds of them only once. The ten top clones hold 2% to 2.5% of the sample.

The cohort consisted of hundreds of healthy bone marrow donors. Cohort members were all nominally healthy when sampled, although unrecorded immune exposures were likely present. CMV serostatus was recorded as positive for 289 and negative for about half of the roughly 700 cohort members, whereas no CMV serostatus was recorded for the donor in question. A peripheral blood sample was provided by each donor, and peripheral blood mononuclear cells were used for TCR beta sequencing. Genomic DNA was extracted from the blood cell samples with the Qiagen DNeasy Blood Extraction Kit. The sample was PBMCs. The clonotype originates from a human donor in good health. The chain is encoded by TRBV5-4 joined to TRBJ1-1, with no confidently assigned D gene. The CDR3 protein sequence reads: CASSLGLDPERTEAFF. The nucleotide sequence is given as TGTGCCAGCAGCTTGGGGTTGGATCCTGAGAGGACTGAAGCTTTCTTT.